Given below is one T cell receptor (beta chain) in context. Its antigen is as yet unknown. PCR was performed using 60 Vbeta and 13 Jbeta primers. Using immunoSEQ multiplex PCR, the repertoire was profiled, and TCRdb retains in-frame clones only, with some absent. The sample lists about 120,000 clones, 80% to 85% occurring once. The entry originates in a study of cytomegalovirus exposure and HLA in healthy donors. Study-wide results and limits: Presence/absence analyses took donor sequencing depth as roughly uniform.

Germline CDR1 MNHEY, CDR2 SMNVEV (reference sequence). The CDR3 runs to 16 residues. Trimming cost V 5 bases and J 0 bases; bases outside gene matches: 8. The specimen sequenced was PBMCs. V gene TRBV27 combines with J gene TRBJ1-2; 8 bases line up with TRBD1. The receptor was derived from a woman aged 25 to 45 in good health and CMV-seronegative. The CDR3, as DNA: TGTGCCAGCAGTCCTGGGACAGGATCGACTAACTATGGCTACACCTTC. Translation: CASSPGTGSTNYGYTF.